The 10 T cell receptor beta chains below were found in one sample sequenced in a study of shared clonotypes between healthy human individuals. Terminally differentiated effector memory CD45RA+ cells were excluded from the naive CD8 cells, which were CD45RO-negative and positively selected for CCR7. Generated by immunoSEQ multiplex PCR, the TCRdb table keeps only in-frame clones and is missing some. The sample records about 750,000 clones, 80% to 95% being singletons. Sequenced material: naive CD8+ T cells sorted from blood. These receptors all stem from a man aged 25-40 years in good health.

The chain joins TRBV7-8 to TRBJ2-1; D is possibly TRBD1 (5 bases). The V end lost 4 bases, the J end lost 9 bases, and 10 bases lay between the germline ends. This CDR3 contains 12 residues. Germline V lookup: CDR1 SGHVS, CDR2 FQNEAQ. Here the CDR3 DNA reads TGTGCCAGCAGCTGGGGCGATCTTGAGCAGTTCTTC. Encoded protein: CASSWGDLEQFF.

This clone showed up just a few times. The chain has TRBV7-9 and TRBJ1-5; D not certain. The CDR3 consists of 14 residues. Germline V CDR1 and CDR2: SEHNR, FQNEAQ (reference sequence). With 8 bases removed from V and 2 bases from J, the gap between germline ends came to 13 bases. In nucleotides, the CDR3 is TGTGCCAGCGTGGAGGGATTTGGCAATCAGCCCCAGCATTTT. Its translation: CASVEGFGNQPQHF.

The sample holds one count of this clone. The CDR3 sequence: CASSSTLQGARYEQYF. CDR3 in DNA: TGTGCCAGCAGTTCCACTTTGCAGGGGGCGCGTTACGAGCAGTACTTC. The chain employs TRBV27 and TRBJ2-7, with 8 bases fitting TRBD1. This CDR3 has 16 residues. Looked up from germline, CDR1 is MNHEY and CDR2 is SMNVEV (reference sequence). V lost 4 bases, J lost 4 bases, and 12 bases stayed unmatched.

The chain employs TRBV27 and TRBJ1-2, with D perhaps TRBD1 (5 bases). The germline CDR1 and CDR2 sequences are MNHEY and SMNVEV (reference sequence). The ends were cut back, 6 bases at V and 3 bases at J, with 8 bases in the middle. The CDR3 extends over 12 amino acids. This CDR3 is CASRGADYGYTF. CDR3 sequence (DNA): TGTGCCAGCAGAGGGGCAGACTATGGCTACACCTTC.

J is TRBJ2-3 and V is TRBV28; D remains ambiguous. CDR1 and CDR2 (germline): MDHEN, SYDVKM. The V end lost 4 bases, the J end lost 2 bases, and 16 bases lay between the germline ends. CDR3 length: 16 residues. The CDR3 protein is CASSSPPLDNTDTQYF. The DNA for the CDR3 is TGTGCCAGCAGTTCACCACCACTTGATAACACAGATACGCAGTATTTT. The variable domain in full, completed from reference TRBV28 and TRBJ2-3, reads DVKVTQSSRYLVKRTGEKVFLECVQDMDHENMFWYRQDPGLGLRLIYFSYDVKMKEKGDIPEGYSVSREKKERFSLILESASTNQTSMYLCASSSPPLDNTDTQYFGPGTRLTVL.

The CDR3, as DNA: TGTGCCAGCAGCTTACCACAGGACAATTACGAGCAGTACTTC. Translated: CASSLPQDNYEQYF. The J gene is TRBJ2-7, the V gene TRBV11-2; possible D gene TRBD1, 5 bases. The V end lost 2 bases, the J end lost 4 bases, and 12 bases lay between the germline ends. Germline CDR1 SGHAT, CDR2 FQNNGV. The CDR3 length is 14 residues.

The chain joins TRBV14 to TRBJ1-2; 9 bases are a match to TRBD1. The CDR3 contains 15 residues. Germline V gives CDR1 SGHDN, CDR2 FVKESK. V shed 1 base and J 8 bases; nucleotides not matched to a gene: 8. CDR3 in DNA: TGTGCCAGCAGCCAAGTGTTGACAGGGGGAACAGGCTACACCTTC. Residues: CASSQVLTGGTGYTF.

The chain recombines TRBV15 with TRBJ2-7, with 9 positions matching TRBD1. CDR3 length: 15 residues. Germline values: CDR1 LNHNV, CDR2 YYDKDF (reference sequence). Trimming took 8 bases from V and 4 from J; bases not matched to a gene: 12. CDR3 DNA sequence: TGTGCCACCTCAACAGGCGGGACAGGGCTTTACGAGCAGTACTTC. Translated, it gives CATSTGGTGLYEQYF.

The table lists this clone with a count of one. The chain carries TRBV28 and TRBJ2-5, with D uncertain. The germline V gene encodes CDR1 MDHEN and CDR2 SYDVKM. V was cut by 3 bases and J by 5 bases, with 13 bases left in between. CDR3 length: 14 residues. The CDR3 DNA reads TGTGCCAGCAGTTTTGAGGCTGAATGGGAGACCCAGTACTTC. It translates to CASSFEAEWETQYF.

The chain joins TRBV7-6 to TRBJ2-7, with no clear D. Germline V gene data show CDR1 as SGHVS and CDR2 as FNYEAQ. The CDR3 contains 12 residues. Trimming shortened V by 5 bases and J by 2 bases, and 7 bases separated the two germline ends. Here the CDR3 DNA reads TGTGCCAGCAGCGTGATTCCCTACGAGCAGTACTTC. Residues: CASSVIPYEQYF. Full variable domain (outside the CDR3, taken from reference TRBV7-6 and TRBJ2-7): GAGVSQSPRYKVTKRGQDVALRCDPISGHVSLYWYRQALGQGPEFLTYFNYEAQQDKSGLPNDRFSAERPEGSISTLTIQRTEQRDSAMYRCASSVIPYEQYFGPGTRLTVT.